This TCR beta chain stems from a study of T cells after yellow fever vaccination. Study-wide context: SMART-Seq v4 Ultra Low Input prepared the low-cell-number fractions.

Looked up from germline, CDR1 is SGHRS and CDR2 is YFSETQ. V lost 1 base and J 3 bases, leaving 12 bases between the germline ends. The CDR3 has 15 residues. This clonotype showed up just a few times. What it binds is not known. Study observations and caveats: A weaker but faster secondary response was observed, peaking on day 5 versus 15. The study noted that FACS-sorted repertoires could contain abundant clonotypes contaminating from the bulk population.

Conversion of TCR transcripts into cDNA relied on 5'RACE template switching, which added a universal primer site and UMIs. TCRdb reanalysed the 5' RACE reads using MiXCR and keeps one entry per CDR3 protein. The sample lists 100,000 to 150,000 distinct CDR3 sequences, under 9% occurring once. This sequence joins TRBV5-1 and TRBJ2-3, with D maybe TRBD2 (7 bases). The sequence was obtained from a man aged 18 to 29 who received the YFV17D yellow fever vaccine. The sequences come from CD8+ T cells sorted from PBMCs, collected on the day of the yellow fever booster vaccination. This CDR3 reads CASSLRGAVTDTQYF. The CDR3 DNA follows: TGCGCCAGCAGCTTGCGGGGGGCCGTAACAGATACGCAGTATTTT.